A selection of T cell receptor beta chains follows, all from one sample in a study of T cells in Graves' hyperthyroidism and ophthalmopathy. Each CDR3 protein gets one entry after TCRdb re-called the multiplex PCR reads with MiXCR. Of around 56,000 distinct CDR3 sequences in the sample, less than 50% were seen once. The sequencing sample was made of blood. The receptor source for this set is a woman aged 25-40 years with Graves' ophthalmopathy. Both conserved end residues are part of each CDR3. A D gene is named only where the DNA matches it firmly. Expanded clones are given a class, and other clones once, few, many or no size at all.

D	size	J	length	V	CDR3	DNA
-	-	TRBJ2-7	13	TRBV20-1	CSAPGLGSYEQYF	TGCAGTGCTCCGGGACTGGGGTCCTACGAGCAGTACTTC
TRBD1	many	TRBJ1-3	15	TRBV2	CASSMGQGGGNTIYF	TGTGCCAGCAGTATGGGACAGGGTGGTGGAAACACCATATATTTT
TRBD1	-	TRBJ1-4	16	TRBV25-1	CASSGYRGWANEKLFF	TGTGCCAGCAGTGGATACAGGGGTTGGGCTAATGAAAAACTGTTTTTT
TRBD2	-	TRBJ2-1	16	TRBV7-9	CASSLAGLATYNEQFF	TGTGCCAGCAGCTTAGCCGGACTAGCGACCTACAATGAGCAGTTCTTC
-	-	TRBJ2-3	14	TRBV7-9	CASSLGQDTDTQYF	TGTGCCAGCAGCTTAGGACAAGACACAGATACGCAGTATTTT
-	many	TRBJ2-3	13	TRBV20-1	CSAERTGTDTQYF	TGCAGTGCAGAAAGGACGGGAACAGATACGCAGTATTTT
-	-	TRBJ2-6	14	TRBV6-5	CATISAPGDRVLTF	TGTGCCACCATTTCCGCCCCAGGTGACAGGGTCCTGACTTTC
TRBD2	many	TRBJ2-3	16	TRBV6-5	CASRKGLAASTDTQYF	TGTGCCAGCAGAAAGGGACTAGCGGCCTCCACAGATACGCAGTATTTT
-	many	TRBJ2-6	14	TRBV2	CASNSQSGANVLTF	TGTGCCAGCAACTCACAATCTGGGGCCAACGTCCTGACTTTC
TRBD1	many	TRBJ1-2	17	TRBV4-1	CASSQGGTGASVYGYTF	TGCGCCAGCAGCCAAGGAGGAACAGGGGCCTCTGTCTATGGCTACACCTTC
-	medium-sized	TRBJ1-2	12	TRBV29-1	CSTRGANYGYTF	TGCAGCACCCGGGGGGCTAACTATGGCTACACCTTC
TRBD2	once	TRBJ2-3	16	TRBV24-1	CATSDLSGTYTDTQYF	TGTGCCACCAGTGATTTGAGCGGGACCTACACAGATACGCAGTATTTT
-	medium-sized	TRBJ1-2	13	TRBV29-1	CSVVQVANYGYTF	TGCAGCGTTGTCCAGGTAGCTAACTATGGCTACACCTTC
TRBD2	many	TRBJ2-5	18	TRBV20-1	CSARDIAGLAGGRETQYF	TGCAGTGCTAGAGATATCGCGGGACTAGCGGGAGGGCGAGAGACCCAGTACTTC
-	-	TRBJ1-4	14	TRBV10-3	CAIRTGTGDEKLFF	TGTGCCATCAGGACAGGAACCGGGGATGAAAAACTGTTTTTT
TRBD2	-	TRBJ2-5	15	TRBV9	CASSQLGGNQETQYF	TGTGCCAGCAGCCAGCTCGGGGGGAACCAAGAGACCCAGTACTTC
TRBD1	-	TRBJ1-1	15	TRBV20-1	CSARDPGQGNTEAFF	TGCAGTGCTAGAGATCCCGGACAGGGGAACACTGAAGCTTTCTTT
-	many	TRBJ1-1	10	TRBV28	CATINTEAFF	TGTGCCACCATCAACACTGAAGCTTTCTTT
TRBD1	-	TRBJ2-5	15	TRBV19	CASSETGGGNQPQYF	TGTGCCAGTAGCGAGACAGGGGGCGGAAATCAGCCCCAGTACTTC
-	-	TRBJ1-4	12	TRBV7-9	CASCWEGEKLFF	TGTGCCAGCTGCTGGGAGGGTGAAAAACTGTTTTTT
-	many	TRBJ2-5	14	TRBV6-1	CASSVVSVPETQYF	TGTGCCAGCAGTGTCGTTAGCGTACCAGAGACCCAGTACTTC
-	many	TRBJ1-1	14	TRBV20-1	CSARDLWGNTEAFF	TGCAGTGCTAGAGATCTTTGGGGTAACACTGAAGCTTTCTTT
-	many	TRBJ1-5	14	TRBV20-1	CSARKGRVDQPQHF	TGCAGTGCTAGAAAGGGGAGGGTAGATCAGCCCCAGCATTTT
-	-	TRBJ1-5	14	TRBV7-2	CASSPGRNNQPQHF	TGTGCCAGCAGCCCCGGCAGGAACAATCAGCCCCAGCATTTT
TRBD1	many	TRBJ1-2	14	TRBV2	CASPRQGLNYGYTF	TGTGCCAGCCCAAGACAGGGCCTTAACTATGGCTACACCTTC
TRBD2	many	TRBJ2-5	15	TRBV20-1	CSARDSSGMGETQYF	TGCAGTGCTAGAGATTCCAGCGGGATGGGAGAGACCCAGTACTTC
-	many	TRBJ2-5	13	TRBV6-5	CASSQWGVETQYF	TGTGCCAGCAGTCAGTGGGGGGTAGAGACCCAGTACTTC
TRBD2	-	TRBJ2-1	13	TRBV20-1	CSAREWLAGGQFF	TGCAGTGCTAGGGAGTGGCTAGCGGGAGGGCAGTTCTTC
-	-	TRBJ2-2	14	TRBV20-1	CSARGGEGYGEMFF	TGCAGTGCTAGGGGCGGAGAGGGGTACGGGGAGATGTTTTTT
TRBD2	many	TRBJ2-7	15	TRBV20-1	CSARVGTSGSNEQYF	TGCAGTGCTAGAGTCGGGACTAGCGGGAGTAACGAGCAGTACTTC
TRBD1	-	TRBJ2-1	17	TRBV20-1	CSATDRGDLYSYNEQFF	TGCAGTGCTACGGACAGGGGGGACCTCTACTCCTACAATGAGCAGTTCTTC
TRBD1	-	TRBJ1-1	14	TRBV20-1	CSASPGQGAFKAFF	TGCAGTGCCTCACCGGGACAGGGGGCGTTCAAAGCTTTCTTT
TRBD2	-	TRBJ2-1	16	TRBV7-3	CASSLNARLADNEQFF	TGTGCCAGCAGCTTAAATGCTCGACTAGCGGACAATGAGCAGTTCTTC
-	many	TRBJ2-7	14	TRBV5-1	CASSLGGGSYEQYF	TGCGCCAGCAGCTTGGGGGGCGGCTCCTACGAGCAGTACTTC
TRBD2	once	TRBJ2-3	15	TRBV6-1	CASSGGLIGTDTQYF	TGTGCCAGCAGCGGGGGACTAATCGGCACAGATACGCAGTATTTT
-	many	TRBJ1-3	16	TRBV7-9	CASSLAAASSGNTIYF	TGTGCCAGCAGCTTAGCGGCGGCGAGCTCTGGAAACACCATATATTTT
TRBD2	many	TRBJ2-1	19	TRBV5-1	CASSPFPPSGNSPAGEQFF	TGCGCCAGCAGCCCTTTCCCCCCTAGCGGTAATTCCCCGGCGGGTGAGCAGTTCTTC
TRBD2	-	TRBJ2-1	14	TRBV9	CASSLAGGTDTQFF	TGTGCCAGCAGTCTAGCGGGAGGCACAGATACGCAGTTCTTC
-	many	TRBJ2-5	13	TRBV3-1	CASSQAGEETQYF	TGTGCCAGCAGCCAAGCAGGGGAAGAGACCCAGTACTTC
-	many	TRBJ1-3	15	TRBV20-1	CSASGTEPSGNTIYF	TGCAGTGCTTCCGGAACAGAGCCCTCTGGAAACACCATATATTTT
-	many	TRBJ2-1	12	TRBV5-6	CASSFGSHEQFF	TGTGCCAGCAGCTTCGGGAGCCATGAGCAGTTCTTC
-	many	TRBJ2-7	15	TRBV6-1	CASIILSESAYEQYF	TGTGCCAGCATTATCCTTAGCGAGAGCGCCTACGAGCAGTACTTC
TRBD1	few	TRBJ1-4	18	TRBV7-3	CASIPTPGQFSTNEKLFF	TGTGCCAGCATACCAACACCGGGACAGTTTTCAACTAATGAAAAACTGTTTTTT
-	many	TRBJ1-1	14	TRBV5-5	CASSLAVVNTEAFF	TGTGCCAGCAGCTTGGCCGTAGTGAACACTGAAGCTTTCTTT
-	-	TRBJ1-1	13	TRBV18	CASSRAEMTEAFF	TGTGCCAGCTCACGGGCGGAGATGACTGAAGCTTTCTTT
TRBD1	-	TRBJ2-1	13	TRBV20-1	CSADRERTDTQFF	TGCAGTGCGGACAGGGAAAGGACAGATACGCAGTTCTTC
-	-	TRBJ2-1	17	TRBV24-1	CATSDRQARSSDNEQFF	TGTGCCACCAGTGACCGACAAGCGAGAAGCTCCGACAATGAGCAGTTCTTC
TRBD2	many	TRBJ2-3	13	TRBV7-2	CASSSSGADTQYF	TGTGCCAGCAGCTCTAGCGGGGCAGATACGCAGTATTTT
-	many	TRBJ1-1	15	TRBV6-4	CASSEHQGSTTEAFF	TGTGCCAGCAGCGAACACCAGGGAAGTACCACTGAAGCTTTCTTT
-	-	TRBJ2-3	12	TRBV6-4	CASALSPDTQYF	TGTGCCAGCGCCCTTTCCCCAGATACGCAGTACTTT
TRBD2	-	TRBJ2-1	18	TRBV24-1	CATSAGLAGGPSYNEQFF	TGTGCCACTAGTGCGGGACTAGCGGGAGGGCCCTCCTACAATGAGCAGTTCTTC
-	-	TRBJ1-5	14	TRBV19	CACSRLAGASYEHF	TGTGCCTGTAGTAGACTAGCGGGAGCGAGCTACGAGCATTTT
TRBD1	-	TRBJ1-1	14	TRBV9	CAGSEQGMNTGAFF	TGTGCCGGCAGCGAACAGGGGATGAACACTGGAGCTTTCTTT
TRBD2	many	TRBJ2-7	16	TRBV20-1	CSAQPIGLAGFYEQYF	TGCAGTGCTCAACCGATAGGACTAGCGGGATTCTACGAGCAGTACTTC
-	-	TRBJ2-7	13	TRBV20-1	CSANGKNSYEQYF	TGCAGCGCTAACGGGAAGAATTCCTACGAGCAGTACTTC
-	many	TRBJ2-5	12	TRBV19	CASSTFRGTQYF	TGTGCCAGTAGTACCTTTCGGGGGACCCAGTACTTC
-	many	TRBJ1-1	14	TRBV5-1	CASSWVGGGTEAFF	TGCGCCAGCAGCTGGGTCGGGGGCGGCACTGAAGCTTTCTTT
-	many	TRBJ2-1	14	TRBV6-1	CASSEAGKSYEQFF	TGTGCCAGCAGTGAAGCGGGAAAATCGTATGAGCAGTTCTTC
-	-	TRBJ1-3	23	TRBV7-7	CASSLTRSYNEQFFGPGRNTIYF	-
-	medium-sized	TRBJ1-6	14	TRBV2	CASNLGRDNSPLHF	TGTGCCAGCAATTTAGGCAGGGATAATTCACCCCTCCACTTT